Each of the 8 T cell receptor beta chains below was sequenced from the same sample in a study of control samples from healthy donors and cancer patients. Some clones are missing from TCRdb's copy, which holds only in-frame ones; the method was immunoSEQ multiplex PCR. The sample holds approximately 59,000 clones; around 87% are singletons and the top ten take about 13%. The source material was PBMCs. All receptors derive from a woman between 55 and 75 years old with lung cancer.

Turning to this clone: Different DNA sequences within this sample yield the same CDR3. The CDR3 DNA reads as TGTGCCAGCAGCCTAGGCACTTTAGGCGCCGAAGCTTTCTTT. Translation: CASSLGTLGAEAFF. The chain uses TRBV3-1 (or the pseudogene TRBV3-2) and TRBJ1-1, with unresolved D. The CDR3 loop spans 14 amino acids. Germline V gene data show CDR1 as LGHDT and CDR2 as YNNKEL (reference sequence). V gave up 4 bases and J gave up 8 bases, with 17 bases separating them.

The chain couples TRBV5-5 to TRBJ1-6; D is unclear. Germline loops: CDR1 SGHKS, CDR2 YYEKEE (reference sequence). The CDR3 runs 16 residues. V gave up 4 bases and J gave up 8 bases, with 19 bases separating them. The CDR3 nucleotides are TGTGCCAGCAGCCCGCGCTCCGGGATTTTAGATTCACCCCTCCACTTT. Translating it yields CASSPRSGILDSPLHF.

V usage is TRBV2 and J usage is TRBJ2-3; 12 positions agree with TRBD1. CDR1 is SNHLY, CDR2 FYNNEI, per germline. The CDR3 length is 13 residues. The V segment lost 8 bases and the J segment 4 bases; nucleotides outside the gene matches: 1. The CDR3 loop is CASRDRGPDTQYF. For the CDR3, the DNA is TGTGCCAGCCGGGACAGGGGGCCAGATACGCAGTATTTT.

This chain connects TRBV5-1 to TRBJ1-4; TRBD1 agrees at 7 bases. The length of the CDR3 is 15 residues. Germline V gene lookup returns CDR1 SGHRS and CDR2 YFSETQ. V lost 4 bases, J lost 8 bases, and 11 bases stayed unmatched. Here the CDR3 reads CASSPTGGGLEKLFF. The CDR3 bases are TGCGCCAGCAGCCCAACAGGAGGGGGCTTGGAAAAACTGTTTTTT.

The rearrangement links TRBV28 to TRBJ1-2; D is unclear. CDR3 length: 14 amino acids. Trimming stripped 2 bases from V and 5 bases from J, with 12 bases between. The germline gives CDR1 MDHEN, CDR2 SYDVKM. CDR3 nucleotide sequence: TGTGCCAGCAGTTTAAATAACCCCCGATATGGCTACACCTTC. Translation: CASSLNNPRYGYTF.

The DNA of the CDR3 is TGTGCCAGCAACCCGGAGGGCTTCAATCAGCCCCAGCATTTT. It codes for CASNPEGFNQPQHF. The rearrangement links TRBV7-8 to TRBJ1-5; D remains unclear. V was trimmed by 7 bases and J by 3 bases, leaving 13 bases between them. CDR1 is SGHVS and CDR2 is FQNEAQ in the germline V gene. CDR3 size: 14 residues.

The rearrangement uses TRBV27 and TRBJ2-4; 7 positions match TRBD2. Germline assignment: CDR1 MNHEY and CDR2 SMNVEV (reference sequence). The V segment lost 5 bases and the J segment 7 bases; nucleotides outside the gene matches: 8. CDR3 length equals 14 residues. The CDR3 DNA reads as TGTGCCAGCAGTGGGAGGGCAGAGGGGAACATTCAGTACTTC. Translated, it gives CASSGRAEGNIQYF.

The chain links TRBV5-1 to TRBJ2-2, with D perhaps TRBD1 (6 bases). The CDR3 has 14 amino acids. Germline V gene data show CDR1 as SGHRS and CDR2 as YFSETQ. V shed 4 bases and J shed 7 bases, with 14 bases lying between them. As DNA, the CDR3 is TGCGCCAGCAGCGAACAGGGTGTAGGCGGGGAGCTGTTTTTT. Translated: CASSEQGVGGELFF.